The entry below gives a single T cell receptor (beta chain) sequence along with its context. How the authors handled the data: Estimates of nucleated cell counts were drawn from the amplification of reference gene primers. Only in-frame clones appear in the TCRdb table, and some are missing; sequencing was by immunoSEQ multiplex PCR. The V and J calls and clone size come from that table; D and trimming were worked out from the DNA. The sample includes 140,000 to 150,000 clones, approximately 80% seen only once; the top ten take around 8.8%. Per germline, CDR1 LGHDT and CDR2 YNNKEL (reference sequence). This CDR3 region has 20 residues. Trimming removed 8 bases from V and 1 base from J; junction bases left unmatched: 20. The source of the sample is a study of blood T cell repertoires in COVID-19. Turning to the study itself: The study drew acute and convalescent COVID-19 samples from the United States, Italy and Spain. PBMCs, B-cell-depleted T cells, or T cells were the source of the cDNA or gDNA that made up the material.

The chain joins TRBV3-1 (or the pseudogene TRBV3-2) to TRBJ2-7; 13 nucleotides match TRBD2. The material sequenced was peripheral blood. The receptor's source is a human donor in a cohort sampled during active COVID-19. The CDR3 bases are TGTGCCAGCCGACAAAGTGTCACTAGCGGGAGGGCCACTCTGTCCTACGAGCAGTACTTC. It encodes CASRQSVTSGRATLSYEQYF.